Listed below are T cell receptor beta chains from one sample, sequenced in a study of T cell responses to AZD1222 COVID-19 vaccine. Here immunoSEQ multiplex PCR was the method, and the copy in TCRdb shows in-frame clones only, minus some. The data hold about 150,000 clones, with 90% to 95% observed a single time. Source: peripheral blood, taken 28 days after the second AZD1222 dose. These receptors were obtained from an adult who received the AZD1222 COVID-19 vaccine. Each CDR3 is given with its conserved first and last residue. The order of the fields is D gene, J gene, clone size, V gene, CDR3 DNA, CDR3 protein. D genes are given only for firm matches. Clone size is shown for a subset of rows, as once, few, many or a class of expanded clone.

d_call: TRBD1; j_call: TRBJ1-3; clone_size: .; v_call: TRBV28; cdr3_nt: TGTGCCGGACAGACAGGGGGTTCTGGAAACACCATATATTTT; cdr3_aa: CAGQTGGSGNTIYF
d_call: TRBD1; j_call: TRBJ1-2; clone_size: .; v_call: TRBV5-1; cdr3_nt: TGCGCCAGCAGCTGGGGACAGGGAGCTAACTATGGCTACACCTTC; cdr3_aa: CASSWGQGANYGYTF
d_call: .; j_call: TRBJ2-7; clone_size: .; v_call: TRBV7-3; cdr3_nt: TGTGCCAGCAGCCCCCCGGGGCTGGTCCACGAGCAGTACTTC; cdr3_aa: CASSPPGLVHEQYF
d_call: .; j_call: TRBJ2-7; clone_size: .; v_call: TRBV3-1/TRBV3-2; cdr3_nt: TGTGCCAGCAGCCAACGCGCCAACTACGAGCAGTACTTC; cdr3_aa: CASSQRANYEQYF
d_call: .; j_call: TRBJ1-2; clone_size: .; v_call: TRBV29-1; cdr3_nt: TGCAGCGTTGGGGTCAGGGGCGATCTCTCGAACTATGGCTACACCTTC; cdr3_aa: CSVGVRGDLSNYGYTF
d_call: .; j_call: TRBJ2-1; clone_size: .; v_call: TRBV7-3; cdr3_nt: TGTGCCAGCAGCTTAACCCTGGCTAGTCGTGAGCAGTTCTTC; cdr3_aa: CASSLTLASREQFF
d_call: .; j_call: TRBJ2-3; clone_size: .; v_call: TRBV25-1; cdr3_nt: TGTGCCAGCAGTGAAGGGGTAGGGGATACGCAGTATTTT; cdr3_aa: CASSEGVGDTQYF
d_call: .; j_call: TRBJ1-3; clone_size: .; v_call: TRBV18; cdr3_nt: TGTGCCAGCTCGCAAAGGGTCGGCGTTGGGAACACCATATATTTT; cdr3_aa: CASSQRVGVGNTIYF
d_call: .; j_call: TRBJ1-3; clone_size: .; v_call: TRBV5-4; cdr3_nt: TGTGCCAGCAGCTCCAGACAGGCCGGAAACACCATATATTTT; cdr3_aa: CASSSRQAGNTIYF
d_call: .; j_call: TRBJ1-5; clone_size: .; v_call: TRBV27; cdr3_nt: TGTGCCAGCAGTTTAACGGCAGGGGTCGGTCAGCCCCAGCATTTT; cdr3_aa: CASSLTAGVGQPQHF
d_call: .; j_call: TRBJ1-1; clone_size: .; v_call: TRBV7-9; cdr3_nt: TGTGCCAGCAGCCATCCGGGGTTGGAAGCTTTCTTT; cdr3_aa: CASSHPGLEAFF
d_call: .; j_call: TRBJ1-1; clone_size: .; v_call: TRBV29-1; cdr3_nt: TGCAGCGTCCGACGGGGGGCGGGCACTGAAGCTTTCTTT; cdr3_aa: CSVRRGAGTEAFF
d_call: .; j_call: TRBJ2-3; clone_size: .; v_call: TRBV20-1; cdr3_nt: TGCAGTGCTAGACTGGATACGCAGTATTTT; cdr3_aa: CSARLDTQYF
d_call: .; j_call: TRBJ1-5; clone_size: few; v_call: TRBV27; cdr3_nt: TGTGCCAGCAGAAAAGGGGGTCCCAATCAGCCCCAGCATTTT; cdr3_aa: CASRKGGPNQPQHF
d_call: .; j_call: TRBJ1-2; clone_size: .; v_call: TRBV5-1; cdr3_nt: TGCGCCAGCAGCTTGGCCAGGGCGGCTAACTATGGCTACACCTTC; cdr3_aa: CASSLARAANYGYTF
d_call: .; j_call: TRBJ2-6; clone_size: .; v_call: TRBV6-2/TRBV6-3; cdr3_nt: TGTGCCAGCAGTTACTCGGGCAGGGCCGTCTCTGGGGCCAACGTCCTGACTTTC; cdr3_aa: CASSYSGRAVSGANVLTF
d_call: .; j_call: TRBJ1-5; clone_size: .; v_call: TRBV7-8; cdr3_nt: TGTGCCAGCAGCTTAGCCCCGGGTGGGCAGCCCCAGCATTTT; cdr3_aa: CASSLAPGGQPQHF
d_call: TRBD2; j_call: TRBJ2-4; clone_size: .; v_call: TRBV7-3; cdr3_nt: TGTGCCAGCAGCCTGGGAGGGCTAGCGGGGACCAACATTCAGTACTTC; cdr3_aa: CASSLGGLAGTNIQYF
d_call: TRBD1; j_call: TRBJ1-4; clone_size: .; v_call: TRBV3-1/TRBV3-2; cdr3_nt: TGTGCCAGCAGCCAGGGACAGGGGGCGGGCTGGGAAAAACTGTTTTTT; cdr3_aa: CASSQGQGAGWEKLFF
d_call: .; j_call: TRBJ1-5; clone_size: .; v_call: TRBV12-3/TRBV12-4; cdr3_nt: TGTGCCAGCAGTGGGACCAGCAATCAGCCCCAGCATTTT; cdr3_aa: CASSGTSNQPQHF
d_call: .; j_call: TRBJ1-2; clone_size: .; v_call: TRBV7-8; cdr3_nt: TGTGCCAGCGGACTGGGGACCCTCGGCCCCTATGGCTACACCTTC; cdr3_aa: CASGLGTLGPYGYTF
d_call: .; j_call: TRBJ1-1; clone_size: .; v_call: TRBV5-1; cdr3_nt: TGCGCCAGCAGCTCCCAGGGTGACACTGAAGCTTTCTTT; cdr3_aa: CASSSQGDTEAFF
d_call: .; j_call: TRBJ2-5; clone_size: .; v_call: TRBV20-1; cdr3_nt: TGCAGTGCTAGTGGGGCAGTAAAAGAGACCCAGTACTTC; cdr3_aa: CSASGAVKETQYF
d_call: .; j_call: TRBJ2-5; clone_size: .; v_call: TRBV7-2; cdr3_nt: TGTGCCAGCAGCTTAGACAGACTCAACCACCAAGAGACCCAGTACTTC; cdr3_aa: CASSLDRLNHQETQYF
d_call: .; j_call: TRBJ1-1; clone_size: .; v_call: TRBV10-3; cdr3_nt: TGTGCCATCACTCCTTCCGGTGCGGATAACACTGAAGCTTTCTTT; cdr3_aa: CAITPSGADNTEAFF
d_call: TRBD2; j_call: TRBJ2-4; clone_size: .; v_call: TRBV7-2; cdr3_nt: TGTGCCAGCAGCCTCGGCCTGACTAGCGGGAGGGCCGGTTGGAACATTCAGTACTTC; cdr3_aa: CASSLGLTSGRAGWNIQYF
d_call: .; j_call: TRBJ1-3; clone_size: once; v_call: TRBV9; cdr3_nt: TGTGCCAGCCCACAGAGAGGACGGGAGAGCTCTGGAAACACCATATATTTT; cdr3_aa: CASPQRGRESSGNTIYF
d_call: .; j_call: TRBJ1-1; clone_size: .; v_call: TRBV27; cdr3_nt: TGTGCCAGCAGTTTGGGAGGGGGAAACACTGAAGCTTTCTTT; cdr3_aa: CASSLGGGNTEAFF
d_call: .; j_call: TRBJ1-6; clone_size: .; v_call: TRBV5-1; cdr3_nt: TGCGCCAGCAGCTTGGCCGGGCAGGGGTCAAATTCACCCCTCCACTTT; cdr3_aa: CASSLAGQGSNSPLHF
d_call: .; j_call: TRBJ1-4; clone_size: .; v_call: TRBV11-2; cdr3_nt: TGTGCCAGCAGCTTCCATGGGCCCCTTGAAAAACTGTTTTTT; cdr3_aa: CASSFHGPLEKLFF
d_call: TRBD1; j_call: TRBJ2-7; clone_size: .; v_call: TRBV3-1/TRBV3-2; cdr3_nt: TGTGCCAGCAGCCCGAGACAGGGTTACGAGCAGTACTTC; cdr3_aa: CASSPRQGYEQYF
d_call: .; j_call: TRBJ2-3; clone_size: .; v_call: TRBV9; cdr3_nt: TGTGCCAGCAGCGGATTCACAGATACGCAGTATTTT; cdr3_aa: CASSGFTDTQYF
d_call: .; j_call: TRBJ2-5; clone_size: .; v_call: TRBV9; cdr3_nt: TGTGCCAGCAGCCCAAGACGGGTAGAACGGGAGACCCAGTACTTC; cdr3_aa: CASSPRRVERETQYF
d_call: .; j_call: TRBJ2-7; clone_size: .; v_call: TRBV6-1; cdr3_nt: TGTGCCAGCAGTGAATTGGGGGGCCGCGAGCAGTACTTC; cdr3_aa: CASSELGGREQYF
d_call: TRBD1; j_call: TRBJ1-1; clone_size: .; v_call: TRBV7-9; cdr3_nt: TGTGCCAGCAGCCCACAAACCCCGGGACAGAATCCTACTGAAGCTTTCTTT; cdr3_aa: CASSPQTPGQNPTEAFF
d_call: .; j_call: TRBJ2-7; clone_size: .; v_call: TRBV27; cdr3_nt: TGTGCCAGCAGTCGGGGCAGAACCTACGAGCAGTACTTC; cdr3_aa: CASSRGRTYEQYF
d_call: TRBD1; j_call: TRBJ1-2; clone_size: .; v_call: TRBV7-9; cdr3_nt: TGTGCCAGCAGCGAGGGACAGGGTGAAGCTAACTATGGCTACACCTTC; cdr3_aa: CASSEGQGEANYGYTF
d_call: TRBD2; j_call: TRBJ2-3; clone_size: .; v_call: TRBV29-1; cdr3_nt: TGCAGCGCCCTAGGGGCGGGGGGTGGAGATACGCAGTATTTT; cdr3_aa: CSALGAGGGDTQYF
d_call: .; j_call: TRBJ1-1; clone_size: .; v_call: TRBV18; cdr3_nt: TGTGCCAGCTCACCATCTGCGAACACTGAAGCTTTCTTT; cdr3_aa: CASSPSANTEAFF
d_call: TRBD2; j_call: TRBJ2-7; clone_size: .; v_call: TRBV18; cdr3_nt: TGTGCCAGCTCACCAACCGGGACTAGCGGCGAGCAGTACTTC; cdr3_aa: CASSPTGTSGEQYF
d_call: TRBD1; j_call: TRBJ2-7; clone_size: .; v_call: TRBV12-3/TRBV12-4; cdr3_nt: TGTGCCAGCTCCGCCGACAGGGCATACGAGCAGTACTTC; cdr3_aa: CASSADRAYEQYF
d_call: .; j_call: TRBJ1-2; clone_size: .; v_call: TRBV5-4; cdr3_nt: TGTGCCAGCAGCCCCCGAGAGGGACCCTATGGCTACACCTTC; cdr3_aa: CASSPREGPYGYTF
d_call: TRBD1; j_call: TRBJ2-2; clone_size: once; v_call: TRBV24-1; cdr3_nt: TGTGCCACCAGTGATCCCCCCGGGACAGGAGAGGGGACCGGGGAGCTGTTTTTT; cdr3_aa: CATSDPPGTGEGTGELFF
d_call: .; j_call: TRBJ1-6; clone_size: .; v_call: TRBV7-9; cdr3_nt: TGTGCCAGCAGCCCAGGGGCCGCATTTGGGAATTCACCCCTCCACTTT; cdr3_aa: CASSPGAAFGNSPLHF
d_call: TRBD1; j_call: TRBJ2-7; clone_size: .; v_call: TRBV7-9; cdr3_nt: TGTGCCAGCAGCTTACGGGGCGACAGGGTCATCCCCCTCGAGCAGTACTTC; cdr3_aa: CASSLRGDRVIPLEQYF
d_call: TRBD1; j_call: TRBJ1-5; clone_size: .; v_call: TRBV19; cdr3_nt: TGTGCCAGTAGTGTGAGACAGGGAATCAATCAGCCCCAGCATTTT; cdr3_aa: CASSVRQGINQPQHF
d_call: TRBD1; j_call: TRBJ1-5; clone_size: .; v_call: TRBV6-1; cdr3_nt: TGTGCCAGCAGTGAAAAGGGGACAGTCCAGCCCCAGCATTTT; cdr3_aa: CASSEKGTVQPQHF
d_call: .; j_call: TRBJ1-3; clone_size: .; v_call: TRBV27; cdr3_nt: TGTGCCAGCAGTTTAAACCCCCACGTTACCGTTACCCCCTCTGGAAACACCATATATTTT; cdr3_aa: CASSLNPHVTVTPSGNTIYF
d_call: TRBD2; j_call: TRBJ2-3; clone_size: .; v_call: TRBV27; cdr3_nt: TGTGCCAGCAGTCAGGGACTAGCGGGCACAGATACGCAGTATTTT; cdr3_aa: CASSQGLAGTDTQYF
d_call: .; j_call: TRBJ1-5; clone_size: .; v_call: TRBV2; cdr3_nt: TGTGCCAGCAGTGATCCAGGCCGTGGGCCCCAGCATTTT; cdr3_aa: CASSDPGRGPQHF
d_call: .; j_call: TRBJ1-2; clone_size: .; v_call: TRBV11-2; cdr3_nt: TGTGCTATCACAGGGAGAGATGGCTACACCTTC; cdr3_aa: CAITGRDGYTF
d_call: .; j_call: TRBJ1-2; clone_size: .; v_call: TRBV19; cdr3_nt: TGTGCCAGTAGACAGACTGGCTATGGCTACACCTTC; cdr3_aa: CASRQTGYGYTF
d_call: TRBD2; j_call: TRBJ2-5; clone_size: .; v_call: TRBV2; cdr3_nt: TGTGCCAGCAGTGAATACAAAGGACTAGCGGGAGAAGGAGAGACCCAGTACTTC; cdr3_aa: CASSEYKGLAGEGETQYF
d_call: .; j_call: TRBJ1-2; clone_size: few; v_call: TRBV19; cdr3_nt: TGTGCCAGTAGTGGGGACCGAAGCGCTAACTATGGCTACACCTTC; cdr3_aa: CASSGDRSANYGYTF
d_call: .; j_call: TRBJ1-4; clone_size: .; v_call: TRBV7-9; cdr3_nt: TGTGCCAGCAGCTTAGGACCCGGGGGAAACAATGAAAAACTGTTTTTT; cdr3_aa: CASSLGPGGNNEKLFF